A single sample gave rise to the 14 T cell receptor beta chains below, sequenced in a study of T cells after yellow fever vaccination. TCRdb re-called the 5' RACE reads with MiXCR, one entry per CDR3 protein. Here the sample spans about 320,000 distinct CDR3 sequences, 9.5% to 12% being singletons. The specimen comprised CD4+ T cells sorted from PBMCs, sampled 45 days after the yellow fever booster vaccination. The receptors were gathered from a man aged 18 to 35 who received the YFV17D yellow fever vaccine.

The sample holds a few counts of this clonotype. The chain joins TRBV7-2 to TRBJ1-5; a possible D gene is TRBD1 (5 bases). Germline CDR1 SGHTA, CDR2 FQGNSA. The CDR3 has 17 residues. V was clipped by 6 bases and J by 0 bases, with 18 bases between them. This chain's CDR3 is CASSQTYGTISNQPQHF. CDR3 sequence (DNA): TGTGCCAGCAGTCAAACCTACGGGACCATTAGCAATCAGCCCCAGCATTTT.

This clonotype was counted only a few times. CDR3 in DNA: TGTGCCAGTAGTTGGGGACAGAATTCACCCCTCCACTTT. It encodes CASSWGQNSPLHF. The rearrangement joins TRBV19 to TRBJ1-6, with 7 bases fitting TRBD1. Germline CDR1 and CDR2: LNHDA and SQIVND (reference sequence). The CDR3 extends over 13 amino acids. V trimming: 5 bases; J trimming: 7 bases; junction bases outside the gene matches: 2.

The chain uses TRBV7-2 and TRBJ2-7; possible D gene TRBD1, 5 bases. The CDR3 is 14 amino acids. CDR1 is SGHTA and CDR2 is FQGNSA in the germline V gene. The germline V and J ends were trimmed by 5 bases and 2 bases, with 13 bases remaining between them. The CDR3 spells CASSPTGYPYEQYV. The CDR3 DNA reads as TGTGCCAGCAGCCCAACAGGATATCCCTACGAGCAGTACGTC.

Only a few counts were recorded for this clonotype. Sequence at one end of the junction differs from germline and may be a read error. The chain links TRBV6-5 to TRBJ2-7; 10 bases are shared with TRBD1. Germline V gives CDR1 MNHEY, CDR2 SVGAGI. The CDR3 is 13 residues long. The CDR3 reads CASSYSGTGAVFF. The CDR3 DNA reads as TGTGCCAGCAGTTACTCGGGGACAGGGGCCGTCTTCTTC.

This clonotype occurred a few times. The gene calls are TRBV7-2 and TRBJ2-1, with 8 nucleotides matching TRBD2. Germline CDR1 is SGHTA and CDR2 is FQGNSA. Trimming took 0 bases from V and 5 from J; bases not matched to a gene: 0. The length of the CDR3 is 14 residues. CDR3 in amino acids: CASSLARGDNEQFF. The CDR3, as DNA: TGTGCCAGCAGCTTAGCGCGGGGGGACAATGAGCAGTTCTTC.

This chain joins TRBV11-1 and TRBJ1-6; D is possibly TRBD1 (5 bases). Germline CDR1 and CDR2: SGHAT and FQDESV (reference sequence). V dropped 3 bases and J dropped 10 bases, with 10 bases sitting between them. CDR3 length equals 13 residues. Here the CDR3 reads CASSFRERSPLHF. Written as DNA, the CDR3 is TGTGCCAGCAGCTTCAGGGAACGATCACCCCTCCACTTT. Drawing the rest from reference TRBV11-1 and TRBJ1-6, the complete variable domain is EAEVAQSPRYKITEKSQAVAFWCDPISGHATLYWYRQILGQGPELLVQFQDESVVDDSQLPKDRFSAERLKGVDSTLKIQPAELGDSAMYLCASSFRERSPLHFGNGTRLTVT.

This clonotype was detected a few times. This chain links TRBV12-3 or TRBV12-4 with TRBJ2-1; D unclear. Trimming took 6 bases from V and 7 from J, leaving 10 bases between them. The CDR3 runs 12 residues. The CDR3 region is CASSRLPNEQFF. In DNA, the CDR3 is TGTGCCAGCAGCCGTCTTCCAAATGAGCAGTTCTTC.

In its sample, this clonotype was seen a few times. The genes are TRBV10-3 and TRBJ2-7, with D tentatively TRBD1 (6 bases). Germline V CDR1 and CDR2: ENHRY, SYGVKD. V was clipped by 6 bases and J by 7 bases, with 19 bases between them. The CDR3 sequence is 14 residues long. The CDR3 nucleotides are TGTGCCATCAGCCAGGGGCAGGGCGACCGGGAGCAGTACGTC. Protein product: CAISQGQGDREQYV.

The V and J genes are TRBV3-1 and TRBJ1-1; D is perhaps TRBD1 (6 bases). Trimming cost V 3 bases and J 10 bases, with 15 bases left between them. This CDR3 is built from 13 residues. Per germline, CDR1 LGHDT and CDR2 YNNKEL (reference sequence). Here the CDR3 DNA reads TGTGCCAGCAGCCAGGAGGGGGTGGCGCGAGCTTTCTTT. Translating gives CASSQEGVARAFF.

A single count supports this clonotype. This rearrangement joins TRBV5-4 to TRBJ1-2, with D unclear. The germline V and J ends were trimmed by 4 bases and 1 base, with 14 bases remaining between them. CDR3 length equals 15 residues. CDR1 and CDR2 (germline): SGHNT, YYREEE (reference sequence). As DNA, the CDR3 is TGTGCCAGCAGCCTGGTTTCAGCCATTAACTATGGCTACACCTTC. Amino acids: CASSLVSAINYGYTF.

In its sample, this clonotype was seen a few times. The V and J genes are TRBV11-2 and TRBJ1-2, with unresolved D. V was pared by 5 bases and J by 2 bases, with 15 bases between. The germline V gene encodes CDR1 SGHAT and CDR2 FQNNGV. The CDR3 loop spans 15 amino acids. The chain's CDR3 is CASSRFPPGNYGYTF. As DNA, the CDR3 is TGTGCCAGCAGCCGGTTTCCGCCTGGGAACTATGGCTACACCTTC.

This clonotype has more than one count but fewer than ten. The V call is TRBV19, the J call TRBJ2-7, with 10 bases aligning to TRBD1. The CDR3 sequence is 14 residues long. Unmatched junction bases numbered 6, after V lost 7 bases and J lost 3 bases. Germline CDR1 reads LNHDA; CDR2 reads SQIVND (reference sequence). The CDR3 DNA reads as TGTGCCAGTACCACCGGGACAGGGGACTACGAGCAGTACGTC. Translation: CASTTGTGDYEQYV.

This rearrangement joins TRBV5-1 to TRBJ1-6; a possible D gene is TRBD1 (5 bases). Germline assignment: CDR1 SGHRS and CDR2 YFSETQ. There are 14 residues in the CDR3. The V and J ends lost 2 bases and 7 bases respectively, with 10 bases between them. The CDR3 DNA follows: TGCGCCAGCAGCTTACTGACAGAGAATTCACCCCTCCACTTT. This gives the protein CASSLLTENSPLHF.

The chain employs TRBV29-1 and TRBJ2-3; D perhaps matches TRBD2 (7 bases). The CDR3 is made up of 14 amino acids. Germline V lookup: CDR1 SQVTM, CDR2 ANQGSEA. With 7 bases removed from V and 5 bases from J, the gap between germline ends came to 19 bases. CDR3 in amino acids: CSGGGGKGGDTQYF. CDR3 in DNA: TGCAGCGGAGGGGGGGGAAAAGGCGGAGATACGCAGTATTTT.